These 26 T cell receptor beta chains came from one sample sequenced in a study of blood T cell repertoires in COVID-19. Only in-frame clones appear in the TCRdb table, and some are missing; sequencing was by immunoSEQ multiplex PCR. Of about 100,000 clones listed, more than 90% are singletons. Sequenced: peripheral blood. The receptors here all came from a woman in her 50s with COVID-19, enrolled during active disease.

In nucleotides, the CDR3 is TGTGCCTGCGGGAGGGGGGGCTCATTCTCCGAGTTCTTT. Translation gives CACGRGGSFSEFF. This chain links TRBV28 with TRBJ1-1; D may be TRBD1 (6 bases). The V and J ends lost 11 bases and 14 bases respectively, with 27 bases between them. Germline V CDR1 and CDR2: MDHEN, SYDVKM. The CDR3 covers 13 residues.

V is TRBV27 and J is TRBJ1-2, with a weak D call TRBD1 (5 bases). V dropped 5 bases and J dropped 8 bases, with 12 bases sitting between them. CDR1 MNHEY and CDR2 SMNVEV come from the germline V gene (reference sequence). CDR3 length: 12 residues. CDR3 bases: TGTGCCAGCAGTACAGGTCCCGGAGGCTACACCTTC. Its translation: CASSTGPGGYTF.

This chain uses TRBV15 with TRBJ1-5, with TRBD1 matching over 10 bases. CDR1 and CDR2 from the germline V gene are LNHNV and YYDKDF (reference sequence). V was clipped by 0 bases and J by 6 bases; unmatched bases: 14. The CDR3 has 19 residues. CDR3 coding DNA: TGTGCCACCAGCAGAGATGGGGGACAGGGGATAGGTGTTGGTCAGCCCCAGCATTTT. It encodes CATSRDGGQGIGVGQPQHF.

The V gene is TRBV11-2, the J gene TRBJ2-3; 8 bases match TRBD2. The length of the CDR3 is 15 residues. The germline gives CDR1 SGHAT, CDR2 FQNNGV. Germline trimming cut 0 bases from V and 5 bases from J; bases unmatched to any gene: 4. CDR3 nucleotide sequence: TGTGCCAGCAGCTTAGAGCGGGGGGCCCGAGATACGCAGTATTTT. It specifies CASSLERGARDTQYF.

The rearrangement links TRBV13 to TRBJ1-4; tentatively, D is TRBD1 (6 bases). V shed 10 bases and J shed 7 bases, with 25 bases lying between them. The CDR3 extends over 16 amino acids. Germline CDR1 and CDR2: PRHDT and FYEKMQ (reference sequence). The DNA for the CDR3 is TGTGCCACCACCAACAACCGGGACAACACAGGTGAAAAACTGTTTTTT. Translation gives CATTNNRDNTGEKLFF.

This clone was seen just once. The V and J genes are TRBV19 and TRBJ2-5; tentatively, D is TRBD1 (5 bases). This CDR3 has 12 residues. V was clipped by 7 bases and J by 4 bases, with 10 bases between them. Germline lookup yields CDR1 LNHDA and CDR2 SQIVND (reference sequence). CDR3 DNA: TGTGCCAGTAATAACAGGCGAGAGACCCAGTACTTC. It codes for CASNNRRETQYF.

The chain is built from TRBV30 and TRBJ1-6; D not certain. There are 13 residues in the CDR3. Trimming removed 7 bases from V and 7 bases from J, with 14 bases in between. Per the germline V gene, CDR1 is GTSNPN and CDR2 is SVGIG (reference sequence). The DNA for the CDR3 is TGTGCCTCCAGGTTCAATTCGAATTCACCCCTCCACTTT. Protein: CASRFNSNSPLHF.

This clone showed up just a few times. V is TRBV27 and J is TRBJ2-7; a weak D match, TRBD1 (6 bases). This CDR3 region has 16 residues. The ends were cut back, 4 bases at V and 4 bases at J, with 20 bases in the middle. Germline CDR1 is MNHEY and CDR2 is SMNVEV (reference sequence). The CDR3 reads CASSSKGVRSRYEQYF. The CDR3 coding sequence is TGTGCCAGCAGTTCCAAGGGGGTAAGGAGTAGGTACGAGCAGTACTTC.

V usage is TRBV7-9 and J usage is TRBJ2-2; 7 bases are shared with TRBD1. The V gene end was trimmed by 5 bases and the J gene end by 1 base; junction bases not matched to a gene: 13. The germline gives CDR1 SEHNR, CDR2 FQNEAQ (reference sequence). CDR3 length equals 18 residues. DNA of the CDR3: TGTGCCAGCAGCACACATAGGGGGCGACAAGGGAACACCGGGGAGCTGTTTTTT. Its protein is CASSTHRGRQGNTGELFF.

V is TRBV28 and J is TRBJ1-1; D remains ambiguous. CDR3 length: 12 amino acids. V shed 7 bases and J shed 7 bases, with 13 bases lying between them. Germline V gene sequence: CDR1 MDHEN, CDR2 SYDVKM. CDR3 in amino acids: CASTSLTGEAFF. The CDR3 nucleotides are TGTGCCAGCACCTCCCTGACTGGTGAAGCTTTCTTT.

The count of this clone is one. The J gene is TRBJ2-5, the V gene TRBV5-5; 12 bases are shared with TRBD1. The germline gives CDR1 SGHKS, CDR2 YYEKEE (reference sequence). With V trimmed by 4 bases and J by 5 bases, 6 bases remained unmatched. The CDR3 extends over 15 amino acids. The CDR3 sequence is CASSGGTGGLETQYF. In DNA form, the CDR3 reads TGTGCCAGCAGCGGGGGGACAGGGGGCCTCGAGACCCAGTACTTC.

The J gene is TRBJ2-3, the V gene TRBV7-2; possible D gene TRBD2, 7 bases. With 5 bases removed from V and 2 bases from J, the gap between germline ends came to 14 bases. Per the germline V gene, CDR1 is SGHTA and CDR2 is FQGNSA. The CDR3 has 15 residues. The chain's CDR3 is CASSTRGGLTDTQYF. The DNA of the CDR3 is TGTGCCAGCAGCACGAGGGGGGGCCTCACAGATACGCAGTATTTT.

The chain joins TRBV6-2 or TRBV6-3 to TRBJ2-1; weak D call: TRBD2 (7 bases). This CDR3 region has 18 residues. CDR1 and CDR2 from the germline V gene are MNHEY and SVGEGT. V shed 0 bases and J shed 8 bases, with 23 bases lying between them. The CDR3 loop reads CASSYSRGGLPGTDEQFF. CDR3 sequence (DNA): TGTGCCAGCAGTTACTCGAGGGGGGGACTGCCAGGTACCGATGAGCAGTTCTTC.

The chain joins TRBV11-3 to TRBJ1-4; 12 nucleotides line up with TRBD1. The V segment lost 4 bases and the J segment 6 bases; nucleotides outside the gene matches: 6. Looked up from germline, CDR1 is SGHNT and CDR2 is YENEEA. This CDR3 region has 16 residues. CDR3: CASSSGTGGAYEKLFF. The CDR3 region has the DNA TGTGCCAGCAGCTCCGGGACAGGGGGCGCTTATGAAAAACTGTTTTTT.

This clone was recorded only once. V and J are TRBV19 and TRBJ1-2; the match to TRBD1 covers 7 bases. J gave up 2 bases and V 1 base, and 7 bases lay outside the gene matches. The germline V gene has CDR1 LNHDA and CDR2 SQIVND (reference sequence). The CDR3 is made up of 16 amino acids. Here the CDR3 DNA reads TGTGCCAGTAGTATAGTCCCAAAACAGGGGAACTATGGCTACACCTTC. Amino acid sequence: CASSIVPKQGNYGYTF.

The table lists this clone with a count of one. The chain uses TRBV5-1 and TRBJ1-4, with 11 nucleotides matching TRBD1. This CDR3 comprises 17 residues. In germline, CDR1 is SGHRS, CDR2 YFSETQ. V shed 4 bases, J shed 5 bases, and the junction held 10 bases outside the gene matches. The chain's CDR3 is CASSRTGGGVENEKLFF. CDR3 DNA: TGCGCCAGCAGCAGGACAGGGGGCGGAGTAGAGAATGAAAAACTGTTTTTT.

CDR3 loop: CASTPPRELWGNQPQHF. DNA of the CDR3: TGTGCCAGTACCCCCCCTCGGGAATTGTGGGGCAATCAGCCCCAGCATTTT. The J gene is TRBJ1-5, the V gene TRBV19; D uncertain. This CDR3 comprises 17 residues. Germline CDR1 reads LNHDA; CDR2 reads SQIVND (reference sequence). V dropped 7 bases and J dropped 2 bases, with 21 bases sitting between them. Using reference TRBV19 and TRBJ1-5 for the parts outside the CDR3, the full variable domain is DGGITQSPKYLFRKEGQNVTLSCEQNLNHDAMYWYRQDPGQGLRLIYYSQIVNDFQKGDIAEGYSVSREKKESFPLTVTSAQKNPTAFYLCASTPPRELWGNQPQHFGDGTRLSIL.

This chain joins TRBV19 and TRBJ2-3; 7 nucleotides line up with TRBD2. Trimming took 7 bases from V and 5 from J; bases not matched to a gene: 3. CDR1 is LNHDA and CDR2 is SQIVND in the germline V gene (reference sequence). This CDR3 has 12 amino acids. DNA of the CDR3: TGTGCCAGTACTAGCGGTGTAGATACGCAGTATTTT. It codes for CASTSGVDTQYF.

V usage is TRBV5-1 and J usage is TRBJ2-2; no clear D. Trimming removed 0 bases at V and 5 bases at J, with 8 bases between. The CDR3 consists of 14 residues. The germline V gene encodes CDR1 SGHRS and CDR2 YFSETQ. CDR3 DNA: TGCGCCAGCAGCTTGGACCCTAGTACCGGGGAGCTGTTTTTT. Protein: CASSLDPSTGELFF.

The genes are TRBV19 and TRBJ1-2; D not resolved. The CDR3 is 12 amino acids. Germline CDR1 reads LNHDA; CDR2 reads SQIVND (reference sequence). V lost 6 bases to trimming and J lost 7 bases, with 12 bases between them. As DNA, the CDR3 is TGTGCCAGTAGCCAGGACGGGGTTGGCTACACCTTC. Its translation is CASSQDGVGYTF.

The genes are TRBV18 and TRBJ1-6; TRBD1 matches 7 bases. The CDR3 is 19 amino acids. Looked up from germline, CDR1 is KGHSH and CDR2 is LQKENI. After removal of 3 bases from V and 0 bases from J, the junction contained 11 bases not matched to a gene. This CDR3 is CASSPGVQGTRSYNSPLHF. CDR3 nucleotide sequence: TGTGCCAGCTCACCGGGAGTACAGGGGACCCGCTCCTATAATTCACCCCTCCACTTT.

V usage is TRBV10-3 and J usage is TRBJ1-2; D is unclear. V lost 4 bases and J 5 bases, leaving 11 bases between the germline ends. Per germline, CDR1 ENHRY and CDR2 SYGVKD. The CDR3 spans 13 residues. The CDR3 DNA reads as TGTGCCATCAGTGCGGGAGCGGATTATGGCTACACCTTC. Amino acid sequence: CAISAGADYGYTF.

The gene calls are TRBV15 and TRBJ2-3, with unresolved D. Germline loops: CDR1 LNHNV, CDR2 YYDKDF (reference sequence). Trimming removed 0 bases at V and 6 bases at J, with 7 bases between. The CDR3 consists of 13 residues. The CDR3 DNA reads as TGTGCCACCAGCAGAGACCCCCTGGATACGCAGTATTTT. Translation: CATSRDPLDTQYF.

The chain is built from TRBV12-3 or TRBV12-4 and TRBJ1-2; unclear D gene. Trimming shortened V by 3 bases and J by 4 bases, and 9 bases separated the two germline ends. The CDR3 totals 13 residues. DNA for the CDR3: TGTGCCAGCAGTTTGGGCCAGGCCTATGGCTACACCTTC. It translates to CASSLGQAYGYTF.

The CDR3 bases are TGCAGCGTTGGACAAGGACAGAAGGGTTTCTTT. Its translation is CSVGQGQKGFF. This rearrangement joins TRBV29-1 to TRBJ1-1; D perhaps matches TRBD1 (6 bases). This CDR3 has 11 residues. Germline V lookup: CDR1 SQVTM, CDR2 ANQGSEA. Trimming took 4 bases from V and 13 from J, leaving 16 bases between them.

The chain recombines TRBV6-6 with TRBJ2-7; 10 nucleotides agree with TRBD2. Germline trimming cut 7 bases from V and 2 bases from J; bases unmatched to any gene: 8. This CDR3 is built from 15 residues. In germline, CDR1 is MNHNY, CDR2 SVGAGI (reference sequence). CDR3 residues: CASTPRSGGAYEQYF. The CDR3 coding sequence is TGTGCCAGCACTCCGAGGAGCGGGGGGGCCTACGAGCAGTACTTC.